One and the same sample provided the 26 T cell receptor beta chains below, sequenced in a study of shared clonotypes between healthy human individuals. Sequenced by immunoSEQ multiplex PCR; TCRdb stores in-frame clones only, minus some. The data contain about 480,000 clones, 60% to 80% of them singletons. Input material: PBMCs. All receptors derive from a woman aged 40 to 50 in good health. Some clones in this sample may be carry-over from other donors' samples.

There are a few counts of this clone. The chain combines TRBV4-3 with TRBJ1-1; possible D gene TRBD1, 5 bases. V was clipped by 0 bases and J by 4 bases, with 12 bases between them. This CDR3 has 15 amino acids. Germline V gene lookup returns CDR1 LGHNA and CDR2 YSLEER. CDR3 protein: CASSQDLWDPTEAFF. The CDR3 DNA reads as TGCGCCAGCAGCCAAGATCTTTGGGACCCCACTGAAGCTTTCTTT.

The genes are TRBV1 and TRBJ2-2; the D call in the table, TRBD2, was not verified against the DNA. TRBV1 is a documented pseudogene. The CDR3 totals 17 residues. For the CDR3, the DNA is TGCACCAGCAGCCAAGATCTGCGGGAGGAAGGCGTCGGGGAGCTGTTTTTT. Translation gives CTSSQDLREEGVGELFF.

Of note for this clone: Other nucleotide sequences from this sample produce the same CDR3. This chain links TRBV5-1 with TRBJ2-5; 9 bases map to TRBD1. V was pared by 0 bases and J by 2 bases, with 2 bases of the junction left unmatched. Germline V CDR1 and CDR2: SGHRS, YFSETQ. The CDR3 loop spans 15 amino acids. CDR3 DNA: TGCGCCAGCAGCTTGGGGGGACAGGGTCAAGAGACCCAGTACTTC. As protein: CASSLGGQGQETQYF.

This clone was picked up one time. DNA for the CDR3: TGCAGCGTTGATGATCGGGGACTAGGGAGCTCCTACGAGCAGTACTTC. Protein product: CSVDDRGLGSSYEQYF. This chain joins TRBV29-1 and TRBJ2-5, with 8 bases lining up with TRBD2. The J call may not be correct, given that the DNA end is closer to TRBJ2-7. Germline values: CDR1 SQVTM, CDR2 ANQGSEA. The CDR3 spans 16 residues.

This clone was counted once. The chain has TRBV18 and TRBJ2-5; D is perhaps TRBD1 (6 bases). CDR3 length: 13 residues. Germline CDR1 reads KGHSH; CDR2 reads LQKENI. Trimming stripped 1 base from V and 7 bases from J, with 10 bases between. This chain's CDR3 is CASSPLDSLTQYF. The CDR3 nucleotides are TGTGCCAGCTCACCACTGGACAGTCTGACCCAGTACTTC.

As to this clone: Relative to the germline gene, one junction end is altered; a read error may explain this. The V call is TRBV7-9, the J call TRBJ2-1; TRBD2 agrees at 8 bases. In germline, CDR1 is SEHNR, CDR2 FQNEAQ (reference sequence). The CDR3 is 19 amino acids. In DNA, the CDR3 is TGTGCCAGCAGCTTTTTCCGGGTAGCGGGATACCGCTCCTACAATGAGCAGCTCTTC. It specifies CASSFFRVAGYRSYNEQLF.

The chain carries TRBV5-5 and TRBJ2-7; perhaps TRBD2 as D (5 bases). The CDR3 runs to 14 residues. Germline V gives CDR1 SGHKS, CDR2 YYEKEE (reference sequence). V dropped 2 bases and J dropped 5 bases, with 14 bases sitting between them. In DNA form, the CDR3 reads TGTGCCAGCAGCTTTTATAGGGCGGGCCACGAGCAGTACTTC. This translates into CASSFYRAGHEQYF.

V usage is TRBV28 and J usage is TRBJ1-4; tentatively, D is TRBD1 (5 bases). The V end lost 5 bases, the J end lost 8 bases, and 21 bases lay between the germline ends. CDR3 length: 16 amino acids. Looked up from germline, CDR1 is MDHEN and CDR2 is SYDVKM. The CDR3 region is CASSPGGGRFREKLFF. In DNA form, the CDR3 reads TGTGCCAGCAGTCCGGGTGGGGGGAGATTCCGGGAAAAACTGTTTTTT.

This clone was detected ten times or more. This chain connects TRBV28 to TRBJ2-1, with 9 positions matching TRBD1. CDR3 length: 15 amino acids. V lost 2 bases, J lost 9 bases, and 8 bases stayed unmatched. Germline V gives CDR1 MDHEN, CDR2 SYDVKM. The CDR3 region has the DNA TGTGCCAGCAGTTTAACGGACAGGGGTTTAGGTGAGCAGTTCTTC. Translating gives CASSLTDRGLGEQFF.

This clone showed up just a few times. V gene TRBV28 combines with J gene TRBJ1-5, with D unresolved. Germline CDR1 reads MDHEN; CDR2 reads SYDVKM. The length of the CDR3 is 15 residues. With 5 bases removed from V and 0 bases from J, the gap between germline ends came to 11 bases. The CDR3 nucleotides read TGTGCCAGCAGTCCGATCGAGCTTAGCAATCAGCCCCAGCATTTT. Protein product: CASSPIELSNQPQHF.

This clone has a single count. This CDR3 is CASQTDLANYEQYF. The CDR3 bases are TGTGCCAGCCAGACCGACCTGGCAAACTACGAGCAGTACTTC. The chain has TRBV28 and TRBJ2-7; D call uncertain. The CDR3 length is 14 residues. Trimming removed 8 bases from V and 3 bases from J, with 17 bases in between. Per germline, CDR1 MDHEN and CDR2 SYDVKM.

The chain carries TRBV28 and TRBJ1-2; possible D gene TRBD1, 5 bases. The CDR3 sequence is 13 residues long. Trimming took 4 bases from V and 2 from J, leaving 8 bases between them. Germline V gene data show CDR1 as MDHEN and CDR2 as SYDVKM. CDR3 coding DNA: TGTGCCAGCAGTTCAGGGACCAACTATGGCTACACCTTC. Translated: CASSSGTNYGYTF.

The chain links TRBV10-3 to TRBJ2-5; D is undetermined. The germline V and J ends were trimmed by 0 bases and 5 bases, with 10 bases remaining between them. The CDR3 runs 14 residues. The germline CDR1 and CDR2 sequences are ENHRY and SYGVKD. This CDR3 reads CAISESVARETQYF. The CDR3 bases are TGTGCCATCAGTGAGTCGGTGGCGAGGGAGACCCAGTACTTC.

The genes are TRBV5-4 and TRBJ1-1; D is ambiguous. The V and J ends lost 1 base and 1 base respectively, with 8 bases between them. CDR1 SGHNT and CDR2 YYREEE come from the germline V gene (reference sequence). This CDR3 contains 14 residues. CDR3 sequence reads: CASSLWSGNTEAFF. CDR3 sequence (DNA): TGTGCCAGCAGCTTGTGGTCGGGGAACACTGAAGCTTTCTTT.

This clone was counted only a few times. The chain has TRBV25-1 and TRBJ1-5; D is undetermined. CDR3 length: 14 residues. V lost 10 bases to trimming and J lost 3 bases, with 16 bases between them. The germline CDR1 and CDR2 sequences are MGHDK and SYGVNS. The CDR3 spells CATNLGKLNQPQHF. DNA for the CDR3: TGTGCCACAAACCTAGGTAAACTCAATCAGCCCCAGCATTTT.

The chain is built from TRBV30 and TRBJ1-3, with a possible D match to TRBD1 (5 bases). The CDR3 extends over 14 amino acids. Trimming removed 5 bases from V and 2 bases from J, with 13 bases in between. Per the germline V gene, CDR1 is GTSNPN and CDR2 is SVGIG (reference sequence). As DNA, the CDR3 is TGTGCCTGGGGCGCGGGGGGAACTGGAAACACCATATATTTT. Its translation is CAWGAGGTGNTIYF.

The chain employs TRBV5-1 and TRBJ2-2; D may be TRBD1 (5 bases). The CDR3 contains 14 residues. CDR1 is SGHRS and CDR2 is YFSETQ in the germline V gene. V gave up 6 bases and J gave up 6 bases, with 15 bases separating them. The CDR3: CASTDRNDPGELFF. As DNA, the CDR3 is TGCGCCAGCACCGACAGAAACGATCCCGGGGAGCTGTTTTTT.

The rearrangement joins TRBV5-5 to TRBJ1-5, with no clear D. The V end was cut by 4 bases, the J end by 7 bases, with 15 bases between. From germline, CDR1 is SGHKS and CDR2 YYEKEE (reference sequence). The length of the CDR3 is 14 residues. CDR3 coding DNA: TGTGCCAGCAGCCCTGGCACGGGGAGCCAGCCCCAGCATTTT. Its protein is CASSPGTGSQPQHF.

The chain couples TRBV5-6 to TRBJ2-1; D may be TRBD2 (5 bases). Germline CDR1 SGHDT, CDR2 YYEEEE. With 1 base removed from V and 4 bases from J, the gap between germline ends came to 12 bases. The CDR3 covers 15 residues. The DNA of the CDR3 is TGTGCCAGCAGCTTGCGGAGACGGGATTACAATGAGCAGTTCTTC. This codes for CASSLRRRDYNEQFF. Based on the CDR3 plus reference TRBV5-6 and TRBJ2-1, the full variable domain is DAGVTQSPTHLIKTRGQQVTLRCSPKSGHDTVSWYQQALGQGPQFIFQYYEEEERQRGNFPDRFSGHQFPNYSSELNVNALLLGDSALYLCASSLRRRDYNEQFFGPGTRLTVL.

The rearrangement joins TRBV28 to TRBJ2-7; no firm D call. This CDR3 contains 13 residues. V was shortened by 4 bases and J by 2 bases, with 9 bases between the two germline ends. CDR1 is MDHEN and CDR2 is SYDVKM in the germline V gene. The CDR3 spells CASSSIQTYEQYF. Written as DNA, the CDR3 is TGTGCCAGCAGTTCGATACAGACCTACGAGCAGTACTTC.

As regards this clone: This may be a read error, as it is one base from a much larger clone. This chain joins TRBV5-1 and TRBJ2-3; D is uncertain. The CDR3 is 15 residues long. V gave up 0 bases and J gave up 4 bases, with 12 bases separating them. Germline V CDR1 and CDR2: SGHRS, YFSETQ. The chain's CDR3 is CASSLDAVGADTQYF. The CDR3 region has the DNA TGCGCCAGCAGCTTGGATGCCGTAGGCGCAGATACGCAGTATTTT.

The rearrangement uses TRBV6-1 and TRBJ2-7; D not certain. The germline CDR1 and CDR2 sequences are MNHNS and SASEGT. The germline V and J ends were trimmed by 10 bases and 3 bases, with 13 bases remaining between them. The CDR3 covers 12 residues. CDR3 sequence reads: CATRIGHYEQYF. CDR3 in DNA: TGTGCCACTAGAATCGGGCACTACGAGCAGTACTTC.

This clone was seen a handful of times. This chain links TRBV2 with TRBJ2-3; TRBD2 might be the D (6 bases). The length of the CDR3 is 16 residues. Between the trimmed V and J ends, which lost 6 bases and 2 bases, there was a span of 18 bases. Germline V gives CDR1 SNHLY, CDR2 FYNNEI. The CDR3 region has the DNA TGTGCCAGCAGAGCCAGTAGCGGAGCTCACACAGATACGCAGTATTTT. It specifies CASRASSGAHTDTQYF.

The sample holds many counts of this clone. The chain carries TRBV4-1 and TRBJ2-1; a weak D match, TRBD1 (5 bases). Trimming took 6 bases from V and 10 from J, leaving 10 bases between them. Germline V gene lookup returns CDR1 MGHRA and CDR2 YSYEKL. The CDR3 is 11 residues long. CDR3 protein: CASSVSGEQFF. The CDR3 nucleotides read TGCGCCAGCAGTGTATCAGGGGAGCAGTTCTTC.

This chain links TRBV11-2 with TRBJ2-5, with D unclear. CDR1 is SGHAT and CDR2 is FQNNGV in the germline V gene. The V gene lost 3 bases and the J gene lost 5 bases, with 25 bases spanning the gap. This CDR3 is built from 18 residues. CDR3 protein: CASSFDRSRALGPETQYF. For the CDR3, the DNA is TGTGCCAGCAGCTTCGATAGATCCCGGGCCCTAGGTCCGGAGACCCAGTACTTC.

CDR3 sequence reads: CASSLPGRGYEQYF. The CDR3 coding sequence is TGTGCCAGCAGCTTACCGGGTAGAGGCTACGAGCAGTACTTC. The gene calls are TRBV13 and TRBJ2-7; D ambiguous. The germline V gene has CDR1 PRHDT and CDR2 FYEKMQ (reference sequence). Trimming removed 2 bases at V and 3 bases at J, with 11 bases between. The CDR3 sequence is 14 residues long.